This T cell receptor beta chain was identified in a study of cytomegalovirus exposure and HLA in healthy donors. Overall study findings and caveats: Looking again later, the authors saw that most CMV-associated TCR beta chains seemed HLA-restricted. Most subjects had HLA-A and HLA-B alleles reportedly predicted accurately by TCR beta sequences.

Only one count was recorded for this clone. The target antigen is unknown. The PCR contained 60 Vbeta and 13 Jbeta primers. Produced via immunoSEQ multiplex PCR; TCRdb's table is partial and in-frame only. The table has some 130,000 clones, around 72% seen once. Germline CDR1 and CDR2: LGHNA and YNFKEQ. CDR3 length: 15 residues. V dropped 7 bases and J dropped 0; count of bases not matched to a gene: 3. The chain combines TRBV4-2 with TRBJ2-1; 10 nucleotides line up with TRBD2. Source material: PBMCs. This sequence was found in a man aged 50-59 years in good health and CMV-seropositive. CDR3 loop: CASTPSGSSYNEQFF. In nucleotides, the CDR3 is TGTGCCAGCACCCCTAGCGGGAGCTCCTACAATGAGCAGTTCTTC.